This T cell receptor (beta chain) was sequenced for a study of T-cell memory formation after mild COVID-19. Study information: TCR clustering was largely donor specific.

TCRdb fed the 5' RACE reads into MiXCR, producing one record per CDR3 protein. The sample includes fewer than 400,000 distinct CDR3 sequences, about 16% of them seen just once. Ten or more counts support this clonotype. The antigen remains unidentified. The CDR3 covers 14 residues. Germline-derived CDR1 and CDR2 are MNHEY and SVGAGI. V was pared by 5 bases and J by 6 bases, with 6 bases of the junction left unmatched. Findings and caveats of the study: Later expanders leaned toward CD4+, whereas clones contracting from day 15 to 85 were balanced CD4/CD8. Cross-reactive memory apparently joined, as some responding clones appeared in pre-infection memory.

This sequence was found in a man aged 18 to 29 who had mild COVID-19 (a few samples of this study predate the infection). Cell type and time point are not known. The sample taken for sequencing was PBMCs or a T cell subset sorted from them (not recorded which). The chain uses TRBV6-5 and TRBJ2-3, with 9 bases aligning to TRBD1. As DNA, the CDR3 is TGTGCCAGCAGTCGCACAGGGGGCGTCGATACGCAGTATTTT. This codes for CASSRTGGVDTQYF.